This T cell receptor (beta chain) stems from a study of blood T cell repertoires in COVID-19. As for the study in general: Acute-phase and convalescent COVID-19 samples originated in the United States, Italy and Spain. From T cells, B-cell-depleted T cells, or PBMCs came the material, which was cDNA or gDNA.

V lost 6 bases and J lost 5, with 19 bases in between. Germline CDR1 reads MDHEN; CDR2 reads SYDVKM. This CDR3 region has 15 residues. In the source study's methods: Reference gene primer amplification gave estimated nucleated cell counts. Sequencing used immunoSEQ multiplex PCR; TCRdb keeps in-frame clones, though not all of them. That table is the source of V, J and clone size, and D and trimming were worked out from the DNA. Of about 110,000 clones in the sample, around 75% were seen once. This receptor was taken from a human donor with acute or convalescent COVID-19. The donor label of this sample is uncertain. The chain links TRBV28 to TRBJ1-1; possibly TRBD1 for D (6 bases). The sequenced sample was peripheral blood. The CDR3: CASSPVGGVGTEAFF. In DNA form, the CDR3 reads TGTGCCAGCAGCCCTGTTGGGGGCGTAGGGACTGAAGCTTTCTTT.